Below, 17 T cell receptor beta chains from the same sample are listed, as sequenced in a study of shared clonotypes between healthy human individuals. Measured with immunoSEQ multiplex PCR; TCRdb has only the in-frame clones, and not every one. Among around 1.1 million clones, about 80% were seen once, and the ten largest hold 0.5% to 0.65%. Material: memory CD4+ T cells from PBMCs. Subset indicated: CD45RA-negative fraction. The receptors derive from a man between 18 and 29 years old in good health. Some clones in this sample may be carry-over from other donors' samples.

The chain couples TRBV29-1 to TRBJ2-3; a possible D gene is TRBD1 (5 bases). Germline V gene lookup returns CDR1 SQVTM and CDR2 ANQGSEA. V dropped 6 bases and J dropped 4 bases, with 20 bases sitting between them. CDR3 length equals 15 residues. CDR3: CSVTGAGMSADTQYF. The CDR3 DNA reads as TGCAGCGTAACCGGCGCAGGGATGTCCGCAGATACGCAGTATTTT.

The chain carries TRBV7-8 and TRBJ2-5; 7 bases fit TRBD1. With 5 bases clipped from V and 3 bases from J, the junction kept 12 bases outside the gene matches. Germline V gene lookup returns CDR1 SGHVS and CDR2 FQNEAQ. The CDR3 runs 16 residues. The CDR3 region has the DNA TGTGCCAGCAGCCTAAAGACAGGGTTGAGGAAAGAGACCCAGTACTTC. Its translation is CASSLKTGLRKETQYF. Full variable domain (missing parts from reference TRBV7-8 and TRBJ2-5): GAGVSQSPRYKVAKRGQDVALRCDPISGHVSLFWYQQALGQGPEFLTYFQNEAQLDKSGLPSDRFFAERPEGSVSTLKIQRTQQEDSAVYLCASSLKTGLRKETQYFGPGTRLLVL.

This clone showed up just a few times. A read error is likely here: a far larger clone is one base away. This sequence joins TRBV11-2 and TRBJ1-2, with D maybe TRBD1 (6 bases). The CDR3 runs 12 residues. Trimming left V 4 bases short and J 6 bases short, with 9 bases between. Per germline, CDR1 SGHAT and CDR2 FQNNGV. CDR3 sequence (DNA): TGTGCCAGCAGCTCGAACAGGGATGGCTACACCTTC. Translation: CASSSNRDGYTF.

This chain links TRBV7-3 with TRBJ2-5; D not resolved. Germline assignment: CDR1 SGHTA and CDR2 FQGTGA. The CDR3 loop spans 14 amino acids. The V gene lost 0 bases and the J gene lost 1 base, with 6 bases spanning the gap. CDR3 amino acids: CASSLTGSQETQYF. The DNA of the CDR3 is TGTGCCAGCAGCTTAACGGGCAGCCAAGAGACCCAGTACTTC.

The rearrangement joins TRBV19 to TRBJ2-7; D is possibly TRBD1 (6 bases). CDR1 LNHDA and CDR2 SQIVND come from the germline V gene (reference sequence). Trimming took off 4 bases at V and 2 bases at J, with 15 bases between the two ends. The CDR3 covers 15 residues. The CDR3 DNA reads TGTGCCAGTAGTACCCAAAGGGACACCCCCTACGAGCAGTACTTC. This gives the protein CASSTQRDTPYEQYF.

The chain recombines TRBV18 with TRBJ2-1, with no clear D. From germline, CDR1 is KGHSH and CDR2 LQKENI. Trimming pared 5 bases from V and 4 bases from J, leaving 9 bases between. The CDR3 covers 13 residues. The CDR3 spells CASSVSRYNEQFF. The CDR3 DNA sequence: TGTGCCAGCTCAGTATCAAGGTACAATGAGCAGTTCTTC.

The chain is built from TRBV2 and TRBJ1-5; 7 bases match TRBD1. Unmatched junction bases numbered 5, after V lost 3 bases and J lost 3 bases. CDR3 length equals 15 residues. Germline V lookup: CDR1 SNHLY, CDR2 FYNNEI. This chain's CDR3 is CASSERTGVNQPQHF. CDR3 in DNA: TGTGCCAGCAGTGAGAGAACAGGGGTCAATCAGCCCCAGCATTTT.

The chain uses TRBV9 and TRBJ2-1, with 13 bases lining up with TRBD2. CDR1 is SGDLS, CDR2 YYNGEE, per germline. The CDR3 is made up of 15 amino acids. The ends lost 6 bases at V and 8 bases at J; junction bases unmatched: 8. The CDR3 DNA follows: TGTGCCAGCACACCGGGACTAGCGGGATTTTATGAGCAGTTCTTC. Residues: CASTPGLAGFYEQFF.

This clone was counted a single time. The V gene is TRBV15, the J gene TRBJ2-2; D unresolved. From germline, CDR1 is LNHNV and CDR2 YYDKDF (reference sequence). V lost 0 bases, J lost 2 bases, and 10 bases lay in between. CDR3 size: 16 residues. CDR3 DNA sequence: TGTGCCACCAGCAGAGAGGTCGCAGCAAACACCGGGGAGCTGTTTTTT. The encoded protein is CATSREVAANTGELFF.

In nucleotides, the CDR3 is TGTGCCAGTAGGAGGGGTTCCGTCATGAACACTGAAGCTTTCTTT. It codes for CASRRGSVMNTEAFF. The chain links TRBV19 to TRBJ1-1, with D perhaps matching TRBD1 (5 bases). V lost 6 bases to trimming and J lost 0 bases, with 14 bases between them. Germline V gene lookup returns CDR1 LNHDA and CDR2 SQIVND (reference sequence). The CDR3 totals 15 residues.

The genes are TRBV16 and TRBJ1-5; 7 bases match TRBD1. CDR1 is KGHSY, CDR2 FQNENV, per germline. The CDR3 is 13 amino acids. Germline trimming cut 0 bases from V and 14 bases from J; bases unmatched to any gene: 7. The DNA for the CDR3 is TGTGCCAGCAGCCAATCAATTGCCGGGACAGAGCATTTT. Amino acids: CASSQSIAGTEHF. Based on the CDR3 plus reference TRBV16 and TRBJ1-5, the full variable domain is GEEVAQTPKHLVRGEGQKAKLYCAPIKGHSYVFWYQQVLKNEFKFLISFQNENVFDETGMPKERFSAKCLPNSPCSLEIQATKLEDSAVYFCASSQSIAGTEHFGDGTRLSIL.

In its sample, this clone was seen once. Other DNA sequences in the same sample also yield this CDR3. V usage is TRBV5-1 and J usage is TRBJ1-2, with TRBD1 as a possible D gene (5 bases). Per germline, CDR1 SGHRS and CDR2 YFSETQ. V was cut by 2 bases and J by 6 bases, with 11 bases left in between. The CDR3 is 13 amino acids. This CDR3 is CASSFGGGDGYTF. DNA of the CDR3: TGCGCCAGCAGCTTCGGGGGAGGAGATGGCTACACCTTC.

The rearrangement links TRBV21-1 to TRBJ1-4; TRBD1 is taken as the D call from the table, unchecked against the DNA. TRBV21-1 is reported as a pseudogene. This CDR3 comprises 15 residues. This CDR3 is CASSHPAGGYWKLFF. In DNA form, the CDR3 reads TGTGCCAGCAGCCATCCCGCAGGGGGCTATTGGAAACTGTTTTTT.

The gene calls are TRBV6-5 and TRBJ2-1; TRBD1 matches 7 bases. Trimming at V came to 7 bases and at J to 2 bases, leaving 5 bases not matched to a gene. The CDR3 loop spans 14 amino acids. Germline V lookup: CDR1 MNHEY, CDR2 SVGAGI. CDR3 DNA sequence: TGTGCCAGCAAACAGGGGCAGGCCTACAATGAGCAGTTCTTC. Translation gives CASKQGQAYNEQFF.

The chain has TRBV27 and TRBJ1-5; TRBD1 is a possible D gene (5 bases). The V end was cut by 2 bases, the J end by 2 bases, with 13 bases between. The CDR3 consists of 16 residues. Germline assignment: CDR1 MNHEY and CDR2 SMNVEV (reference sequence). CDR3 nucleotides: TGTGCCAGCAGTTTAAGAGGGGATTCTGGCAATCAGCCCCAGCATTTT. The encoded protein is CASSLRGDSGNQPQHF.

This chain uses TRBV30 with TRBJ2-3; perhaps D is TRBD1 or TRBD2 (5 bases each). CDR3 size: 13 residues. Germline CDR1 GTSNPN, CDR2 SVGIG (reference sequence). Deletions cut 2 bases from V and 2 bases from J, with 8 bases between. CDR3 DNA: TGTGCCTGGAGTCACGGGACCACAGATACGCAGTATTTT. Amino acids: CAWSHGTTDTQYF.

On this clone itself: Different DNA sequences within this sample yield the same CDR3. The CDR3 DNA follows: TGTGCCAGCAGTTTGCGCCTCTACGAGCAGTACTTC. Translated: CASSLRLYEQYF. This chain links TRBV28 with TRBJ2-7; D remains unclear. The CDR3 loop spans 12 amino acids. In germline, CDR1 is MDHEN, CDR2 SYDVKM. With 3 bases removed from V and 3 bases from J, the gap between germline ends came to 6 bases. Combining the CDR3 with reference TRBV28 and TRBJ2-7 gives the whole variable domain DVKVTQSSRYLVKRTGEKVFLECVQDMDHENMFWYRQDPGLGLRLIYFSYDVKMKEKGDIPEGYSVSREKKERFSLILESASTNQTSMYLCASSLRLYEQYFGPGTRLTVT.